The rows below give T cell receptor beta chains drawn from one sample of a study of cytomegalovirus exposure and HLA in healthy donors. The repertoire was sequenced with immunoSEQ multiplex PCR; TCRdb's copy has only in-frame clones and lacks some. This sample has roughly 150,000 clones, with roughly 82% found just once. Material: PBMCs. The receptors originated from a woman aged 45-60 years in good health and CMV-seropositive. CDR3s include the opening cysteine and the closing phenylalanine or tryptophan. The order of the fields is V gene, J gene, CDR3 protein.

V gene: TRBV7-2; J gene: TRBJ1-5; CDR3 protein: CASSLAVGGNQPQHF
V gene: TRBV5-8; J gene: TRBJ2-7; CDR3 protein: CASSPRRASRSYEQYF
V gene: TRBV6-6; J gene: TRBJ1-1; CDR3 protein: CASSYSPGNTEAFF
V gene: TRBV30; J gene: TRBJ2-5; CDR3 protein: CAWSVSGGAQETQYF
V gene: TRBV6-1; J gene: TRBJ1-5; CDR3 protein: CASTIQGSNQPQHF
V gene: TRBV30; J gene: TRBJ2-1; CDR3 protein: CAWTKTDSNEQFF
V gene: TRBV19; J gene: TRBJ2-2; CDR3 protein: CASSIGTRSGGELFF
V gene: TRBV6-6; J gene: TRBJ2-1; CDR3 protein: CASRKGEEQFF
V gene: TRBV7-2; J gene: TRBJ2-1; CDR3 protein: CASSLDREYEQFF
V gene: TRBV10-3; J gene: TRBJ2-3; CDR3 protein: CAIRLADTDTQYF